These 2 T cell receptor beta chains originate from one sample sequenced in a study of blood T cell repertoires in COVID-19. Clones were sequenced by immunoSEQ multiplex PCR, and TCRdb holds only the in-frame ones, with some missing. The repertoire holds fewer than 250,000 clones, 65% to 90% seen once, with approximately 9.6% in the top ten. The sample consisted of PBMCs or T cells enriched from blood (not recorded which). The receptors here all came from a woman aged 45-65 years with acute COVID-19.

The chain is built from TRBV15 and TRBJ1-2, with a tentative D call TRBD1 (6 bases). CDR3 length equals 16 residues. Trimming stripped 1 base from V and 6 bases from J, with 18 bases between. Germline V gene lookup returns CDR1 LNHNV and CDR2 YYDKDF (reference sequence). The CDR3 loop is CATSRAHGGGGDGYTF. CDR3 bases: TGTGCCACCAGCAGAGCCCACGGGGGGGGCGGTGATGGCTACACCTTC.

V gene TRBV4-1 combines with J gene TRBJ2-7; D unclear. This CDR3 contains 13 residues. V lost 2 bases, J lost 3 bases, and 8 bases lay in between. The germline CDR1 and CDR2 sequences are MGHRA and YSYEKL. DNA for the CDR3: TGCGCCAGCAGCCAAACCGACTTCTACGAGCAGTACTTC. The encoded protein is CASSQTDFYEQYF.